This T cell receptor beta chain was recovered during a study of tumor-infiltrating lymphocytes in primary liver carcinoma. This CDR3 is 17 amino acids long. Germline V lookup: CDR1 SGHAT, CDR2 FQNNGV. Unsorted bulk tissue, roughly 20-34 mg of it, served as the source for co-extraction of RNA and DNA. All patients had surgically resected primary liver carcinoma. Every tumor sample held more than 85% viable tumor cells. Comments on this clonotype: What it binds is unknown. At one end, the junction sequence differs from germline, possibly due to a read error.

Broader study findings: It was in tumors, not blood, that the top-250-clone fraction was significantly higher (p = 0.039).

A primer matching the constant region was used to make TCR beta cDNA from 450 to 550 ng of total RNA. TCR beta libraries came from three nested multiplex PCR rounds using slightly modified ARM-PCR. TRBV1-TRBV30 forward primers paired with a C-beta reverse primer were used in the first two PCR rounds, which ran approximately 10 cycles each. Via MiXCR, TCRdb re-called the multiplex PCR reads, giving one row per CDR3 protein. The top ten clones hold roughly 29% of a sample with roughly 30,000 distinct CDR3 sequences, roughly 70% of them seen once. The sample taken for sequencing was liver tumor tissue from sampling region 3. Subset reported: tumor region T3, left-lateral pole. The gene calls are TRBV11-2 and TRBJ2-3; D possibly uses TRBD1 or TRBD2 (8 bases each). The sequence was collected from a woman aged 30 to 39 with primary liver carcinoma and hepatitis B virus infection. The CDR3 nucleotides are TGTGCCAGCAGCCCGGGACAGGAGACGGGAGGGGCAGATACGCAATATTTT. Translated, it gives CASSPGQETGGADTQYF.